The clone carrying this T cell receptor beta chain showed up many times. Its specificity is unknown. The data stem from a study of early T cells in non-severe SARS-CoV-2 infection. Regarding the study as a whole: The study's VDJdb matching favored anti-spike CD8 responses and missed private and CD4 specificities.

TCRdb re-analysed the 5' RACE reads in MiXCR, keeping a single row per CDR3 protein. The data hold tens of thousands of distinct CDR3 sequences, with approximately 10% observed a single time. V lost 0 bases and J 7 bases, leaving 7 bases between the germline ends. CDR1 and CDR2 from the germline V gene are GTSNPN and SVGIG (reference sequence). CDR3 length equals 13 residues. The chain carries TRBV30 and TRBJ2-6; D might be TRBD2 (6 bases). Sequenced sample: whole blood. The sequence was obtained from an adult who was a healthcare worker with PCR-confirmed SARS-CoV-2 infection or an uninfected control (not recorded which). The CDR3 sequence is CAWSVGGANVLTF. In nucleotides, the CDR3 is TGTGCCTGGAGTGTGGGGGGTGCCAACGTCCTGACTTTC.